This T cell receptor beta chain was sequenced for a study of response to subunit inactivated influenza vaccine. TCRdb re-called the RT-PCR reads with MiXCR, one entry per CDR3 protein. The profile shows some 500,000 distinct CDR3 sequences, over 10% of them singletons. The V gene end was trimmed by 6 bases and the J gene end by 9 bases; junction bases not matched to a gene: 6. This CDR3 has 14 amino acids. The input for sequencing was PBMCs from blood, taken roughly 46 days after vaccination. The chain is built from TRBV12-3 or TRBV12-4 and TRBJ2-1, with 12 nucleotides matching TRBD2. This TCR was sampled from a man aged 45-65 years who received an inactivated influenza vaccine. The CDR3 protein is CASRKLAGGGEQFF. CDR3 DNA sequence: TGTGCCAGCAGGAAGCTAGCGGGGGGGGGTGAGCAGTTCTTC.